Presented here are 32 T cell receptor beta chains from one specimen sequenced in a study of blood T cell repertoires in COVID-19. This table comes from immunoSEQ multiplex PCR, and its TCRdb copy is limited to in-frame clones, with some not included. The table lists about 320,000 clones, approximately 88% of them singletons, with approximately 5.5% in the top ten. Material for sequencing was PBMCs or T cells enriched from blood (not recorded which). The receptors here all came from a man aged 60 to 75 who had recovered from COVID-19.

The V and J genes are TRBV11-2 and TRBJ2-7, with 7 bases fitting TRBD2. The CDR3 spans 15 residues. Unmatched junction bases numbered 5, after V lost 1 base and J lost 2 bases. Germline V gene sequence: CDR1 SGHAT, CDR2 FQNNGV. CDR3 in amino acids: CASSLAASGAYEQYF. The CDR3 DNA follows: TGTGCCAGCAGCTTAGCGGCTAGCGGAGCCTACGAGCAGTACTTC.

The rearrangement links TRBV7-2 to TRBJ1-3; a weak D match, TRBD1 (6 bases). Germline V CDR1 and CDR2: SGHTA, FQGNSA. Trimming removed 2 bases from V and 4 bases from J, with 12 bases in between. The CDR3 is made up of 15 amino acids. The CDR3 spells CASSLRGSVGNTIYF. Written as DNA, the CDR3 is TGTGCCAGCAGCTTAAGGGGGTCCGTCGGAAACACCATATATTTT.

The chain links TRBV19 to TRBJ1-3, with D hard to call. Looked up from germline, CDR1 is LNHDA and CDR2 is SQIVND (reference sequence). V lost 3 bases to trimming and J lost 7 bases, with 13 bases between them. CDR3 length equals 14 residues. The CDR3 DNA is TGTGCCAGTAGTATGACGGGATCAAGGAACACCATATATTTT. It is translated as CASSMTGSRNTIYF.

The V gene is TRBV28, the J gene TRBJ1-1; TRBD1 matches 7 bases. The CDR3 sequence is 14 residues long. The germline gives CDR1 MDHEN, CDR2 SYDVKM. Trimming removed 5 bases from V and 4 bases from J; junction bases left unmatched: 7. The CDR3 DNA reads TGTGCCAGCAGTAGGACAGGAGGGGTCACTGAAGCTTTCTTT. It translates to CASSRTGGVTEAFF.

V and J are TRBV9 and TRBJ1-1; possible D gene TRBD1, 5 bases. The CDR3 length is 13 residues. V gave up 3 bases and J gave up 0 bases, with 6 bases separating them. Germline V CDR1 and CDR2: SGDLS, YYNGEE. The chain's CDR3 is CASSATVNTEAFF. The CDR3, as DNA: TGTGCCAGCAGCGCGACAGTGAACACTGAAGCTTTCTTT. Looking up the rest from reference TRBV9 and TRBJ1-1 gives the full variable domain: DSGVTQTPKHLITATGQRVTLRCSPRSGDLSVYWYQQSLDQGLQFLIQYYNGEERAKGNILERFSAQQFPDLHSELNLSSLELGDSALYFCASSATVNTEAFFGQGTRLTVV.

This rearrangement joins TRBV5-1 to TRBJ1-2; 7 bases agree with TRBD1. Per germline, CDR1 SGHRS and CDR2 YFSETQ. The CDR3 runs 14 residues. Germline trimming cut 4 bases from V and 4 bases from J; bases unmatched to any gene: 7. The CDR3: CASSPDRAPYGYTF. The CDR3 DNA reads TGCGCCAGCAGCCCCGACAGGGCTCCCTATGGCTACACCTTC.

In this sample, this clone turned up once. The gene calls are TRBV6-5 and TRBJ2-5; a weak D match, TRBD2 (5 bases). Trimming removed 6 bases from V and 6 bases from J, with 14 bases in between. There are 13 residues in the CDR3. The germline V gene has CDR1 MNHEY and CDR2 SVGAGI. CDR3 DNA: TGTGCCAGCAGCGCCGACTACCCGCAGACCCAGTACTTC. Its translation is CASSADYPQTQYF.

DNA for the CDR3: TGCGCCAGCAGCTTACAGGGGGTCGAAAAACTGTTTTTT. Its protein is CASSLQGVEKLFF. The chain is built from TRBV5-1 and TRBJ1-4; 8 bases are shared with TRBD1. With 2 bases clipped from V and 8 bases from J, the junction kept 2 bases outside the gene matches. Germline V CDR1 and CDR2: SGHRS, YFSETQ. The length of the CDR3 is 13 residues.

The DNA of the CDR3 is TGTGCCAGCAGGACACAGGGGGCCTACTATGGCTACACCTTC. Protein sequence: CASRTQGAYYGYTF. The chain uses TRBV28 and TRBJ1-2; 9 bases align to TRBD1. Trimming removed 6 bases from V and 3 bases from J; junction bases left unmatched: 5. Germline assignment: CDR1 MDHEN and CDR2 SYDVKM. The CDR3 runs 14 residues.

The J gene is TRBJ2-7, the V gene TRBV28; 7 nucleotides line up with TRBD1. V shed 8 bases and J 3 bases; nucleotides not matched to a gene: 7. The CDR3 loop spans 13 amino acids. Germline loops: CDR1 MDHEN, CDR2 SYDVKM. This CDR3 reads CASQDRPSYEQYF. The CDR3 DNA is TGTGCCAGCCAGGACAGGCCTAGCTACGAGCAGTACTTC.

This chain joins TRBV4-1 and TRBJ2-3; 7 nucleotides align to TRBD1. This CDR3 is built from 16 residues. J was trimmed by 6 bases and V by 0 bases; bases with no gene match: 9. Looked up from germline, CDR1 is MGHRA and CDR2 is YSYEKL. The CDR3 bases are TGCGCCAGCAGCCAAGAAGTGGCGAGCAGGGGGGATACGCAGTATTTT. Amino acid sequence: CASSQEVASRGDTQYF.

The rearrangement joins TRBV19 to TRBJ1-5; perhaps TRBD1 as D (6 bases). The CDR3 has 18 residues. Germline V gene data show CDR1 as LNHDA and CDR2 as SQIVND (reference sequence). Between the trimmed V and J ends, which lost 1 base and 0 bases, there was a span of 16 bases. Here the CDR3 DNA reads TGTGCCAGTAGTATAGGAATAGGACAGTTCCCTAGCAATCAGCCCCAGCATTTT. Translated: CASSIGIGQFPSNQPQHF.

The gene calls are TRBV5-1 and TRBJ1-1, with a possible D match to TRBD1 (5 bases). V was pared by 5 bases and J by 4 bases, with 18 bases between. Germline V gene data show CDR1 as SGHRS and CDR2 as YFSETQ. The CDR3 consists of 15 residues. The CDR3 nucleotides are TGCGCCAGCAGATTATTAGCGGTCGGGGGCACTGAAGCTTTCTTT. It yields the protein CASRLLAVGGTEAFF.

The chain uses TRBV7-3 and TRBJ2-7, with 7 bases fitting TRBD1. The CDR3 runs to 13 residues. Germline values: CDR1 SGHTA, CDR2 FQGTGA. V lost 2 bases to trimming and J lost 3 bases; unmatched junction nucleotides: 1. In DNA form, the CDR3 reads TGTGCCAGCAGCTTAGCAGGGGGCTACGAGCAGTACTTC. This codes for CASSLAGGYEQYF. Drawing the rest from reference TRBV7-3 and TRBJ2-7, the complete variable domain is GAGVSQTPSNKVTEKGKYVELRCDPISGHTALYWYRQSLGQGPEFLIYFQGTGAADDSGLPNDRFFAVRPEGSVSTLKIQRTERGDSAVYLCASSLAGGYEQYFGPGTRLTVT.

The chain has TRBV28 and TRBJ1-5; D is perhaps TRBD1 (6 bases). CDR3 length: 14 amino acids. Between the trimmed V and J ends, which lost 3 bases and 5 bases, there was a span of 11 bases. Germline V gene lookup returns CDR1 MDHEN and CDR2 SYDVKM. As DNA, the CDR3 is TGTGCCAGCAGTTTTCGGCAGGGGTATCAGCCCCAGCATTTT. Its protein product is CASSFRQGYQPQHF.

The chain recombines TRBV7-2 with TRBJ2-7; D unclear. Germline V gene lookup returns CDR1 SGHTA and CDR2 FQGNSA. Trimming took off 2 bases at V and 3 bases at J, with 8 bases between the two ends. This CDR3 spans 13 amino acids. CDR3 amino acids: CASSLRSDYEQYF. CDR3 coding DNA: TGTGCCAGCAGCTTAAGGAGCGACTACGAGCAGTACTTC. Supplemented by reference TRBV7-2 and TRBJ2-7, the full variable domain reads GAGVSQSPSNKVTEKGKDVELRCDPISGHTALYWYRQSLGQGLEFLIYFQGNSAPDKSGLPSDRFSAERTGGSVSTLTIQRTQQEDSAVYLCASSLRSDYEQYFGPGTRLTVT.

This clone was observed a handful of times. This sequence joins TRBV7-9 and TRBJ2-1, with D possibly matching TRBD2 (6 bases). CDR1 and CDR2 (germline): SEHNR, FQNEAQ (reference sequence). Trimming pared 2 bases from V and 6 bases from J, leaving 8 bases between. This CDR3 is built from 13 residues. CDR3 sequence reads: CASSLTGSNEQFF. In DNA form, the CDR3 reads TGTGCCAGCAGCTTAACCGGGAGCAATGAGCAGTTCTTC. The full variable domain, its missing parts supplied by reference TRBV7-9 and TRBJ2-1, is DTGVSQNPRHKITKRGQNVTFRCDPISEHNRLYWYRQTLGQGPEFLTYFQNEAQLEKSRLLSDRFSAERPKGSFSTLEIQRTEQGDSAMYLCASSLTGSNEQFFGPGTRLTVL.

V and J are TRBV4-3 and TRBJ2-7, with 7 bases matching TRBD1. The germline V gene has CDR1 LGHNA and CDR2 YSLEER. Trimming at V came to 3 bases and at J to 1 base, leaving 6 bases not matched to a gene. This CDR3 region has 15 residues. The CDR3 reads CASSQGMGQSYEQYF. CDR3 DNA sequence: TGCGCCAGCAGCCAGGGTATGGGACAGTCCTACGAGCAGTACTTC.

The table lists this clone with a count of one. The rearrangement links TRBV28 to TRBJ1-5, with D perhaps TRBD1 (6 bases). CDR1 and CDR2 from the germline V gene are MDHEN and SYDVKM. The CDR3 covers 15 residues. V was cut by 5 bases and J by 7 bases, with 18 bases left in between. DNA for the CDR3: TGTGCCAGCAGTGAAACCTTGGGGGCCCGGCAGCCCCAGCATTTT. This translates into CASSETLGARQPQHF.

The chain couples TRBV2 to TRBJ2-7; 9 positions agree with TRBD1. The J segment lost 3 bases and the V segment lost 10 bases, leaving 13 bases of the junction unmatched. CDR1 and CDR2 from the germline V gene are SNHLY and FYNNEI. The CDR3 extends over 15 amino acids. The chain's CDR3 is CATFTPGQGIYEQYF. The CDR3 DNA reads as TGTGCCACTTTTACTCCGGGACAGGGTATCTACGAGCAGTACTTC.

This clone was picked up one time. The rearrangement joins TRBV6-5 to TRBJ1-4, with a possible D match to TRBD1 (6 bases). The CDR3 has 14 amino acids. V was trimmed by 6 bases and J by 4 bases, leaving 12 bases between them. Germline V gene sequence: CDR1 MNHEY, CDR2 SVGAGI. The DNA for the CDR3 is TGTGCCAGCAGGACGGGACAAGTTAATGAAAAACTGTTTTTT. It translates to CASRTGQVNEKLFF.

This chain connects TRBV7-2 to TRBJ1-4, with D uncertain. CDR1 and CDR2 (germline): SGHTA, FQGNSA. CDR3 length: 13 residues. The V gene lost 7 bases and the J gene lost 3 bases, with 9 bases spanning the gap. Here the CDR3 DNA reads TGTGCCAGCACAAATCCGGCTAATGAAAAACTGTTTTTT. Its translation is CASTNPANEKLFF. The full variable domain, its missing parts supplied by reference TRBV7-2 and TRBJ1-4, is GAGVSQSPSNKVTEKGKDVELRCDPISGHTALYWYRQSLGQGLEFLIYFQGNSAPDKSGLPSDRFSAERTGGSVSTLTIQRTQQEDSAVYLCASTNPANEKLFFGSGTQLSVL.

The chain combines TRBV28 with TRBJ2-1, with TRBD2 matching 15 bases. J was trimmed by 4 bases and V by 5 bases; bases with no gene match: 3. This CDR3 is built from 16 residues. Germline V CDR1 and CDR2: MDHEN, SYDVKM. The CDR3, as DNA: TGTGCCAGCAGTCCCGGACTAGCGGGAGGGTACAATGAGCAGTTCTTC. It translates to CASSPGLAGGYNEQFF.

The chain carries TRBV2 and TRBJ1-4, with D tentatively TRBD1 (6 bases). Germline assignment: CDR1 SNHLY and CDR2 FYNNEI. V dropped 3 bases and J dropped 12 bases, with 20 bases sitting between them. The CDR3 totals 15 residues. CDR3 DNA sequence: TGTGCCAGCAGTGATGACAGGACCTCCATTGGGCAACTGTTTTTT. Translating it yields CASSDDRTSIGQLFF.

CDR3 loop: CSVLGQGKSSDTQYF. In DNA, the CDR3 is TGCAGCGTCCTGGGACAGGGAAAATCGTCAGATACGCAGTATTTT. The chain has TRBV29-1 and TRBJ2-3, with 9 bases lining up with TRBD1. The CDR3 is made up of 15 amino acids. CDR1 and CDR2 from the germline V gene are SQVTM and ANQGSEA. Trimming removed 6 bases from V and 4 bases from J; junction bases left unmatched: 11.

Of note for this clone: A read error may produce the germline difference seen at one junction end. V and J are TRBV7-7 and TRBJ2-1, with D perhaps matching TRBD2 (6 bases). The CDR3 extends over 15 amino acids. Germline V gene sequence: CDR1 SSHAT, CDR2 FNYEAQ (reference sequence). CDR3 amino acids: CASRRAGGGYNEQFF. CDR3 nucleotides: TGTGCTAGCAGGCGGGCCGGGGGAGGCTACAATGAGCAGTTCTTC. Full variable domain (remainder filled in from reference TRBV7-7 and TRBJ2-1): GAGVSQSPRYKVTKRGQDVTLRCDPISSHATLYWYQQALGQGPEFLTYFNYEAQPDKSGLPSDRFSAERPEGSISTLTIQRTEQRDSAMYRCASRRAGGGYNEQFFGPGTRLTVL.

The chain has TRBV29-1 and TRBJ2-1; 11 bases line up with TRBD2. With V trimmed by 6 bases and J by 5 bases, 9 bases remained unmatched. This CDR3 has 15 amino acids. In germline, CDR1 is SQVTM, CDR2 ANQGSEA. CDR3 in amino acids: CSVVLGTSGHNEQFF. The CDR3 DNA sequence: TGCAGCGTCGTCCTTGGGACTAGCGGTCACAATGAGCAGTTCTTC.

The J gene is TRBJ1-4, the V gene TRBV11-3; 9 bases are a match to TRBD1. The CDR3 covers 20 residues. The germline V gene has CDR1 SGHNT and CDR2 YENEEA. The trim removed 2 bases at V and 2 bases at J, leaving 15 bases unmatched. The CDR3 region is CASSLYPEDRGYRTNEKLFF. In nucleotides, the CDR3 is TGTGCCAGCAGCTTATATCCAGAGGACAGGGGTTACAGGACTAATGAAAAACTGTTTTTT.

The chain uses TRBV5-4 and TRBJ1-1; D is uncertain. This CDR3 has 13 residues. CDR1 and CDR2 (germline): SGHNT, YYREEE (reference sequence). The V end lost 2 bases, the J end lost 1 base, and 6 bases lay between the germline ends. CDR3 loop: CASSFGQNTEAFF. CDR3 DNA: TGTGCCAGCAGCTTTGGGCAGAACACTGAAGCTTTCTTT.

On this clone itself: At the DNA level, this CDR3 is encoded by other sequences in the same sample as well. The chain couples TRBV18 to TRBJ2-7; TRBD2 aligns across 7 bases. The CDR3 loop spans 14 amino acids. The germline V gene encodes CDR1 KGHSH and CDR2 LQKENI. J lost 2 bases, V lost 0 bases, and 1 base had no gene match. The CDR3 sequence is CASSPPGLTYEQYF. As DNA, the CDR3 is TGTGCCAGCTCACCACCGGGACTAACCTACGAGCAGTACTTC. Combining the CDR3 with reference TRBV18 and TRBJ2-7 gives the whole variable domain NAGVMQNPRHLVRRRGQEARLRCSPMKGHSHVYWYRQLPEEGLKFMVYLQKENIIDESGMPKERFSAEFPKEGPSILRIQQVVRGDSAAYFCASSPPGLTYEQYFGPGTRLTVT.

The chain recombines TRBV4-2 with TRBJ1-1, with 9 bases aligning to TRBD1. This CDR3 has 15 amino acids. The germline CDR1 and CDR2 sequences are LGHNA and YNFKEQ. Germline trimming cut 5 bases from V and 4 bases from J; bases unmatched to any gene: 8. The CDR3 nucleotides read TGTGCCAGCAGCGAACAGGGGGCTAGGGGCACTGAAGCTTTCTTT. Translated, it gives CASSEQGARGTEAFF.

Here the CDR3 reads CASSYDAAEPSEKLFF. DNA of the CDR3: TGTGCCAGCAGTTACGACGCGGCAGAGCCCTCTGAAAAACTGTTTTTT. The rearrangement joins TRBV6-2 or TRBV6-3 to TRBJ1-4; D is undetermined. The V gene's germline CDR1 is MNHEY and CDR2 SVGEGT. The CDR3 has 16 amino acids. The V end was cut by 2 bases, the J end by 7 bases, with 17 bases between.